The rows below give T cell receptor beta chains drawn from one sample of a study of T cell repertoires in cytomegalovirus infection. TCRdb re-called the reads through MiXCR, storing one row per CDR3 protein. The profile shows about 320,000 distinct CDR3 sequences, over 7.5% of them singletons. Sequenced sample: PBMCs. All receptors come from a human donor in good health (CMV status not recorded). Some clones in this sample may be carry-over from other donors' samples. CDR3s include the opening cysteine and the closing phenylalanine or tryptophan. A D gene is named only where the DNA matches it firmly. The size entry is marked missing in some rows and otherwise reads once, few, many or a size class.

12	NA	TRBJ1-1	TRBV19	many	CASSIPPGRAFF	TGTGCCAGTAGTATCCCGCCCGGACGAGCTTTCTTT
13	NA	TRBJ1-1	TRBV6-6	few	CASSVALNTEAFF	TGTGCCAGCAGTGTTGCGTTGAACACTGAAGCTTTCTTT
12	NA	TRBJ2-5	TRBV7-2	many	CASSSDGETQYF	TGTGCCAGCAGCTCGGATGGAGAGACCCAGTACTTC
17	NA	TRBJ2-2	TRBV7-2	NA	CASSLGSRLLNTGELFF	TGTGCCAGCAGCTTAGGGTCTCGACTTTTAAACACCGGGGAGCTGTTTTTT
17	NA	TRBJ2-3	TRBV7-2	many	CASSSPLGERSTDTQYF	TGTGCCAGCAGCTCTCCCCTAGGGGAAAGAAGCACAGATACGCAGTATTTT
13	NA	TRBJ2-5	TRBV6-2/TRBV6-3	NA	CASLQGSRKTQYF	TGTGCCAGCCTCCAAGGGAGTCGGAAGACCCAGTACTTC
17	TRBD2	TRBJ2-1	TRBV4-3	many	CASSQILPGLAGAEQFF	TGCGCCAGCAGCCAGATTCTCCCGGGACTAGCGGGGGCTGAGCAGTTCTTC
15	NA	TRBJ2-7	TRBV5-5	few	CASSLELLRAYEQYF	TGTGCCAGCAGCTTGGAGTTGTTAAGAGCCTACGAGCAGTACTTC
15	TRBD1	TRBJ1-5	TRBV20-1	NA	CSAYIRDRGNQPQHF	TGCAGTGCTTACATCCGGGACAGAGGCAATCAGCCCCAGCATTTT
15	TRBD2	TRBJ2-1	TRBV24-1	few	CATSGASGSYNEQFF	TGTGCCACCAGTGGTGCTAGCGGCTCCTACAATGAGCAGTTCTTC
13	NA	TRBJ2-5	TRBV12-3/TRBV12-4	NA	CASSRELSRTQYF	TGTGCCAGCAGTAGGGAACTATCTCGGACCCAGTACTTC
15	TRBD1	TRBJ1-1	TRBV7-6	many	CASSPLTGGVTEAFF	TGTGCCAGCAGCCCTCTAACAGGGGGAGTCACTGAAGCTTTCTTT
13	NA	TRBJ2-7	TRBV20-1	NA	CSASRQSSYEQYF	TGCAGTGCTAGTAGACAGTCCTCCTACGAGCAGTACTTC
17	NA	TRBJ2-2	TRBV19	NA	CASSSGYLRKNTGELFF	TGTGCCAGTAGTTCGGGGTATCTGCGAAAGAACACCGGGGAGCTGTTTTTT
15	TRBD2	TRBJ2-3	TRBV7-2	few	CASILAGGLGDTQYF	TGTGCCAGCATCCTAGCGGGAGGGCTGGGAGATACGCAGTATTTT
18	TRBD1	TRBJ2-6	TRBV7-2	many	CASSWGTGTYSGANVLTF	TGTGCCAGCAGCTGGGGGACAGGGACCTACTCTGGGGCCAACGTCCTGACTTTC
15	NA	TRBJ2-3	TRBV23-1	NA	CASSGEPRFVDTQYF	TGCGCCAGTAGTGGGGAACCCAGATTCGTGGATACGCAGTATTTT
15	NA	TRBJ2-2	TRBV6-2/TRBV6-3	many	CASAPFGGTRRELFF	TGTGCCAGCGCGCCTTTCGGGGGCACGCGTCGGGAGCTGTTTTTT
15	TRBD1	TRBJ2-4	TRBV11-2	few	CASSLERGLRDIQYF	TGTGCCAGCAGCTTAGAGAGGGGGCTTAGGGACATTCAGTACTTC
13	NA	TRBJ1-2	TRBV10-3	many	CAINGGAGYGYTF	TGTGCCATCAATGGGGGCGCTGGCTATGGCTACACCTTC
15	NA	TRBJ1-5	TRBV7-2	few	CASSSGGGSNQPQHF	TGTGCCAGCAGCTCGGGGGGGGGGAGCAATCAGCCCCAGCATTTT